The next 2 T cell receptor beta chains were all read from a single sample in a study of blood T cell repertoires in COVID-19. Repertoires were generated with immunoSEQ multiplex PCR, while TCRdb's copy carries only in-frame clones and drops some. The sample holds around 220,000 clones, about four fifths seen once. The specimen was peripheral blood. The source of these receptors is a woman of 80 years or more with COVID-19, enrolled during active disease.

The chain carries TRBV29-1 and TRBJ1-4; 8 bases fit TRBD1. Germline V gene data show CDR1 as SQVTM and CDR2 as ANQGSEA. The CDR3 loop spans 14 amino acids. J gave up 5 bases and V 6 bases, and 8 bases lay outside the gene matches. The CDR3, as DNA: TGCAGCGTGGGACAGACAGGGGTGAATGAAAAACTGTTTTTT. As protein: CSVGQTGVNEKLFF.

This clone was seen a single time. V and J are TRBV7-9 and TRBJ1-3; no clear D. The CDR3 length is 14 residues. CDR1 and CDR2 (germline): SEHNR, FQNEAQ (reference sequence). The V end lost 0 bases, the J end lost 3 bases, and 6 bases lay between the germline ends. CDR3 DNA sequence: TGTGCCAGCAGCTTAGCAGCCGGTGGAAACACCATATATTTT. Translated, it gives CASSLAAGGNTIYF. Looking up the rest from reference TRBV7-9 and TRBJ1-3 gives the full variable domain: DTGVSQNPRHKITKRGQNVTFRCDPISEHNRLYWYRQTLGQGPEFLTYFQNEAQLEKSRLLSDRFSAERPKGSFSTLEIQRTEQGDSAMYLCASSLAAGGNTIYFGEGSWLTVV.